These 19 T cell receptor beta chains were all obtained from the same sample, sequenced in a study of PD-1 blockade in mismatch repair-deficient tumors. Libraries were prepared by immunoSEQ multiplex PCR; TCRdb keeps only in-frame clonotypes and omits some of them. The sample includes approximately 9,800 clones, around 83% seen only once; the top ten take approximately 0.91%. Here the sequenced sample was PBMCs, taken approximately 48 weeks after starting pembrolizumab. These receptors all come from an adult with mismatch repair-deficient cancer.

This chain joins TRBV2 and TRBJ1-3, with D possibly TRBD1 on 6 matching bases. The germline V and J ends were trimmed by 3 bases and 9 bases, with 9 bases remaining between them. The CDR3 has 12 residues. CDR1 and CDR2 (germline): SNHLY, FYNNEI. CDR3 amino acids: CASSDRGGTIYF. CDR3 sequence (DNA): TGTGCCAGCAGTGACAGAGGGGGCACCATATATTTT.

The V and J genes are TRBV27 and TRBJ1-1; 10 positions match TRBD1. The length of the CDR3 is 16 residues. V lost 5 bases and J lost 4; bases outside the gene matches: 10. The germline gives CDR1 MNHEY, CDR2 SMNVEV (reference sequence). DNA for the CDR3: TGTGCCAGCAGTACCCGGGACAGGGGAGGGATCACTGAAGCTTTCTTT. This gives the protein CASSTRDRGGITEAFF.

J is TRBJ2-7 and V is TRBV5-1; D perhaps matches TRBD2 (7 bases). With 7 bases removed from V and 5 bases from J, the gap between germline ends came to 16 bases. This CDR3 has 13 residues. The germline gives CDR1 SGHRS, CDR2 YFSETQ. CDR3 nucleotide sequence: TGCGCCAGCGGGGAGGGGGGAATGGACGAGCAGTACTTC. This gives the protein CASGEGGMDEQYF. The whole variable domain, filled in from reference TRBV5-1 and TRBJ2-7, reads KAGVTQTPRYLIKTRGQQVTLSCSPISGHRSVSWYQQTPGQGLQFLFEYFSETQRNKGNFPGRFSGRQFSNSRSEMNVSTLELGDSALYLCASGEGGMDEQYFGPGTRLTVT.

This sequence joins TRBV4-1 and TRBJ1-4; 9 bases are shared with TRBD1. Trimming took 2 bases from V and 10 from J; bases not matched to a gene: 11. Germline V gene lookup returns CDR1 MGHRA and CDR2 YSYEKL. This CDR3 has 16 residues. CDR3 coding DNA: TGCGCCAGCAGCCAACCCCGGGACAGGGAGAAAGGAAAACTGTTTTTT. Its protein product is CASSQPRDREKGKLFF.

The chain combines TRBV7-3 with TRBJ1-1; D is ambiguous. This CDR3 contains 13 residues. CDR1 and CDR2 (germline): SGHTA, FQGTGA. The V end was cut by 5 bases, the J end by 4 bases, with 11 bases between. CDR3 amino acids: CASSPGRATEAFF. In DNA form, the CDR3 reads TGTGCCAGCAGCCCCGGGAGGGCCACTGAAGCTTTCTTT.

This clone is a singleton in its sample. The chain employs TRBV7-3 and TRBJ1-1; D is perhaps TRBD1 (5 bases). CDR1 SGHTA and CDR2 FQGTGA come from the germline V gene. V lost 2 bases to trimming and J lost 6 bases, with 13 bases between them. The CDR3 spans 14 residues. CDR3 amino acids: CASSLGGGRSEAFF. CDR3 nucleotides: TGTGCCAGCAGCTTAGGGGGGGGTAGGTCTGAAGCTTTCTTT. The full variable domain, completed using reference TRBV7-3 and TRBJ1-1, is GAGVSQTPSNKVTEKGKYVELRCDPISGHTALYWYRQSLGQGPEFLIYFQGTGAADDSGLPNDRFFAVRPEGSVSTLKIQRTERGDSAVYLCASSLGGGRSEAFFGQGTRLTVV.

The chain carries TRBV2 and TRBJ2-2; D gene uncertain. Germline V CDR1 and CDR2: SNHLY, FYNNEI. CDR3 length: 14 residues. V dropped 7 bases and J dropped 2 bases, with 11 bases sitting between them. This CDR3 reads CASNPQTNTGELFF. The DNA of the CDR3 is TGTGCCAGCAACCCCCAGACTAACACCGGGGAGCTGTTTTTT.

The chain has TRBV11-2 and TRBJ2-5, with 15 bases fitting TRBD2. CDR3 length equals 16 residues. CDR1 and CDR2 (germline): SGHAT, FQNNGV. The trim removed 5 bases at V and 3 bases at J, leaving 4 bases unmatched. CDR3: CASSPWTSGREETQYF. CDR3 nucleotides: TGTGCCAGCAGCCCTTGGACTAGCGGGAGGGAAGAGACCCAGTACTTC.

This clone occurred once. The chain joins TRBV11-2 to TRBJ2-5; 9 positions agree with TRBD1. The CDR3 has 17 amino acids. The V and J ends lost 4 bases and 5 bases, in that order; junction bases with no gene match: 14. CDR1 and CDR2 from the germline V gene are SGHAT and FQNNGV. CDR3 sequence (DNA): TGTGCCAGCAGCTCGAACCGGGGACAGGGTGAGGAGGAGACCCAGTACTTC. Translated, it gives CASSSNRGQGEEETQYF.

CDR3 coding DNA: TGTGCCAGTAGTATCTCGACTAAGAGCACAGATACGCAGTATTTT. Amino acids: CASSISTKSTDTQYF. This chain connects TRBV19 to TRBJ2-3; possible D gene TRBD2, 5 bases. Per the germline V gene, CDR1 is LNHDA and CDR2 is SQIVND (reference sequence). This CDR3 has 15 residues. The ends were cut back, 3 bases at V and 0 bases at J, with 10 bases in the middle.

V gene TRBV7-8 combines with J gene TRBJ2-2, with TRBD2 as a possible D gene (5 bases). The CDR3 is 17 amino acids. CDR1 is SGHVS and CDR2 is FQNEAQ in the germline V gene. The V end lost 5 bases, the J end lost 8 bases, and 24 bases lay between the germline ends. CDR3: CASSHITLASSAGELFF. The CDR3 DNA reads TGTGCCAGCAGCCACATCACCCTAGCCTCGTCCGCAGGGGAGCTGTTTTTT.

This chain joins TRBV10-3 and TRBJ2-5, with D possibly matching TRBD1 (5 bases). Per the germline V gene, CDR1 is ENHRY and CDR2 is SYGVKD. The length of the CDR3 is 14 residues. The V end was cut by 0 bases, the J end by 5 bases, with 10 bases between. CDR3 in DNA: TGTGCCATCAGTGAGTCTGGGGCCGGGGAGACCCAGTACTTC. This sequence encodes CAISESGAGETQYF.

V usage is TRBV28 and J usage is TRBJ2-1; TRBD1 agrees at 9 bases. Trimming at V came to 5 bases and at J to 1 base, leaving 6 bases not matched to a gene. The CDR3 extends over 16 amino acids. Germline CDR1 is MDHEN and CDR2 is SYDVKM. The CDR3, as DNA: TGTGCCAGCAGTGCCCCCGGGACAGGGTCCTACAATGAGCAGTTCTTC. Translating gives CASSAPGTGSYNEQFF.

The chain recombines TRBV19 with TRBJ1-1; TRBD1 aligns across 7 bases. V shed 5 bases, J shed 1 base, and the junction held 7 bases outside the gene matches. Germline V gene lookup returns CDR1 LNHDA and CDR2 SQIVND (reference sequence). The CDR3 extends over 15 amino acids. The CDR3 region has the DNA TGTGCCAGTAGTTCACCAGGGGGGTGGAACACTGAAGCTTTCTTT. It specifies CASSSPGGWNTEAFF.

The chain carries TRBV9 and TRBJ2-7; 12 bases match TRBD1. V trimming: 5 bases; J trimming: 4 bases; junction bases outside the gene matches: 7. The V gene's germline CDR1 is SGDLS and CDR2 YYNGEE. The CDR3 runs 15 residues. In DNA, the CDR3 is TGTGCCAGCAGTTTGGGGACAGGGGGCTTTTACGAGCAGTACTTC. It codes for CASSLGTGGFYEQYF.

This chain links TRBV6-4 with TRBJ2-3; 14 positions match TRBD2. CDR1 and CDR2 (germline): MRHNA, SNTAGT. The V segment lost 4 bases and the J segment 5 bases; nucleotides outside the gene matches: 5. This CDR3 comprises 16 residues. CDR3 protein: CASSVTSGRGGDTQYF. As DNA, the CDR3 is TGTGCCAGCAGTGTGACTAGCGGGAGGGGTGGAGATACGCAGTATTTT.

This chain uses TRBV5-5 with TRBJ2-3; D gene ambiguous. V shed 0 bases and J shed 6 bases, with 8 bases lying between them. The CDR3 consists of 13 residues. CDR1 SGHKS and CDR2 YYEKEE come from the germline V gene (reference sequence). CDR3 bases: TGTGCCAGCAGCTTGGGGGCACCGGATACGCAGTATTTT. Translated, it gives CASSLGAPDTQYF. The full variable domain, with the rest looked up from reference TRBV5-5 and TRBJ2-3, is DAGVTQSPTHLIKTRGQQVTLRCSPISGHKSVSWYQQVLGQGPQFIFQYYEKEERGRGNFPDRFSARQFPNYSSELNVNALLLGDSALYLCASSLGAPDTQYFGPGTRLTVL.

This chain connects TRBV5-4 to TRBJ2-5; 11 bases are shared with TRBD2. V trimming: 2 bases; J trimming: 5 bases; junction bases outside the gene matches: 8. The CDR3 consists of 16 residues. CDR1 and CDR2 (germline): SGHNT, YYREEE (reference sequence). The chain's CDR3 is CASSFLAGGPSETQYF. The CDR3 nucleotides read TGTGCCAGCAGCTTCCTAGCGGGAGGTCCAAGTGAGACCCAGTACTTC.

This clone was counted a few times. The rearrangement uses TRBV12-1 and TRBJ2-7; the table's D call, TRBD1, has no DNA check behind it. TRBV12-1 is a pseudogene segment. The CDR3 loop spans 14 amino acids. CDR3 amino acids: CASSFRQGAGEQYF. The CDR3 DNA is TGTGCCAGCAGCTTTCGACAGGGGGCGGGGGAGCAGTACTTC.